A selection of T cell receptor beta chains follows, all from one sample in a study of OX40 agonist ivuxolimab in advanced cancers. Some clones are missing from TCRdb's copy, which holds only in-frame ones; the method was immunoSEQ multiplex PCR. This table holds fewer than 85,000 clones, 90% found once. Sequencing was performed on CD4+ or CD8+ T cells sorted from blood, taken in a trial of the OX40 agonist ivuxolimab. The receptors derive from an adult with an advanced solid tumor such as melanoma, head and neck, liver or kidney cancer. The CDR3 runs from the conserved cysteine through the conserved F or W. The order of the fields is clone size, V gene, J gene, D gene, CDR3 protein, CDR3 DNA. The D gene is left open where the match is weak. Size is stated for part of the rows, as once, few or many counts, or as a class when the clone is expanded.

clone size: .; V gene: TRBV2; J gene: TRBJ2-7; D gene: .; CDR3 protein: CASSEFAKSSYEQYF; CDR3 DNA: TGTGCCAGCAGTGAGTTTGCTAAGAGCTCCTACGAGCAGTACTTC
clone size: .; V gene: TRBV29-1; J gene: TRBJ2-5; D gene: TRBD1; CDR3 protein: CSVAKGDRSETQYF; CDR3 DNA: TGCAGCGTGGCCAAAGGGGACAGGTCAGAGACCCAGTACTTC
clone size: .; V gene: TRBV6-5; J gene: TRBJ1-2; D gene: TRBD1; CDR3 protein: CASRPTGIYGYTF; CDR3 DNA: TGTGCCAGCAGACCGACAGGGATCTATGGCTACACCTTC
clone size: .; V gene: TRBV5-1; J gene: TRBJ2-1; D gene: TRBD2; CDR3 protein: CASSLGVLAEKYNEQFF; CDR3 DNA: TGCGCCAGCAGCTTGGGCGTCCTAGCGGAGAAATACAATGAGCAGTTCTTC
clone size: .; V gene: TRBV19; J gene: TRBJ2-7; D gene: TRBD2; CDR3 protein: CASSTGTSAMSSYEQYF; CDR3 DNA: TGTGCCAGTAGTACCGGGACTAGCGCGATGAGCTCCTACGAGCAGTACTTC
clone size: .; V gene: TRBV2; J gene: TRBJ2-1; D gene: .; CDR3 protein: CASSGYNEQFF; CDR3 DNA: TGTGCCAGCAGTGGTTACAATGAGCAGTTCTTC
clone size: .; V gene: TRBV30; J gene: TRBJ2-4; D gene: .; CDR3 protein: CAWSQGGAARNIQYF; CDR3 DNA: TGTGCCTGGAGTCAAGGCGGTGCAGCAAGGAACATTCAGTACTTC
clone size: .; V gene: TRBV10-3; J gene: TRBJ2-1; D gene: TRBD2; CDR3 protein: CAIRASGNNEQFF; CDR3 DNA: TGTGCCATCAGGGCTAGCGGGAACAATGAGCAGTTCTTC
clone size: once; V gene: TRBV11-2; J gene: TRBJ1-5; D gene: TRBD1; CDR3 protein: CASSQAGGGPLHF; CDR3 DNA: TGTGCCAGCAGCCAAGCAGGGGGAGGGCCTCTGCATTTT
clone size: .; V gene: TRBV7-9; J gene: TRBJ2-1; D gene: .; CDR3 protein: CASSLPSLGPGEQFF; CDR3 DNA: TGTGCCAGCAGCTTACCCTCCTTGGGCCCTGGGGAGCAGTTCTTC
clone size: .; V gene: TRBV12-5; J gene: TRBJ2-2; D gene: .; CDR3 protein: CASGLSGHRTGELFF; CDR3 DNA: TGTGCTAGTGGTTTGAGCGGTCATCGGACCGGGGAGCTGTTTTTT
clone size: .; V gene: TRBV2; J gene: TRBJ2-1; D gene: TRBD2; CDR3 protein: CASSGVAGTYNEQFF; CDR3 DNA: TGTGCCAGCAGTGGAGTAGCGGGTACCTACAATGAGCAGTTCTTC
clone size: .; V gene: TRBV7-7; J gene: TRBJ2-1; D gene: .; CDR3 protein: CASSLAVRNEQFF; CDR3 DNA: TGTGCTAGCAGCTTAGCGGTGCGCAATGAGCAGTTCTTC
clone size: .; V gene: TRBV6-1; J gene: TRBJ2-7; D gene: TRBD1; CDR3 protein: CASRSGQGASYEQYF; CDR3 DNA: TGTGCCAGCAGATCGGGACAGGGGGCATCCTACGAGCAGTACTTC
clone size: .; V gene: TRBV9; J gene: TRBJ2-5; D gene: .; CDR3 protein: CASSLTGGRWETQYF; CDR3 DNA: TGTGCCAGCAGCCTGACTGGGGGGCGCTGGGAGACCCAGTACTTC
clone size: .; V gene: TRBV5-1; J gene: TRBJ2-7; D gene: .; CDR3 protein: CASSLTGNEQYF; CDR3 DNA: TGCGCCAGCAGCTTGACAGGGAACGAGCAGTACTTC
clone size: once; V gene: TRBV5-1; J gene: TRBJ2-5; D gene: TRBD2; CDR3 protein: CASSPLGSTSRQETQYF; CDR3 DNA: TGCGCCAGCAGCCCACTGGGGTCGACTAGCCGGCAAGAGACCCAGTACTTC
clone size: .; V gene: TRBV15; J gene: TRBJ2-5; D gene: .; CDR3 protein: CATSRGQETQYF; CDR3 DNA: TGTGCCACCAGCAGAGGACAAGAGACCCAGTACTTC
clone size: .; V gene: TRBV5-1; J gene: TRBJ2-5; D gene: TRBD2; CDR3 protein: CASSKGLAGVETQYF; CDR3 DNA: TGCGCCAGCAGCAAGGGACTAGCGGGAGTAGAGACCCAGTACTTC
clone size: .; V gene: TRBV6-1; J gene: TRBJ2-4; D gene: .; CDR3 protein: CASSEATLAKNIQYF; CDR3 DNA: TGTGCCAGCAGTGAAGCCACTCTAGCCAAAAACATTCAGTACTTC
clone size: .; V gene: TRBV4-1; J gene: TRBJ2-1; D gene: TRBD2; CDR3 protein: CASSLGGLAGVNEQFF; CDR3 DNA: TGCGCCAGCAGCCTCGGGGGACTAGCGGGAGTTAATGAGCAGTTCTTC
clone size: .; V gene: TRBV28; J gene: TRBJ2-2; D gene: .; CDR3 protein: CASSSRFGVLFF; CDR3 DNA: TGTGCCAGCAGTTCGCGGTTTGGTGTGCTGTTTTTT
clone size: once; V gene: TRBV6-1; J gene: TRBJ1-4; D gene: .; CDR3 protein: CASSEGRWANEKLFF; CDR3 DNA: TGTGCCAGCAGTGAAGGTAGGTGGGCTAATGAAAAACTGTTTTTT
clone size: .; V gene: TRBV18; J gene: TRBJ2-2; D gene: .; CDR3 protein: CASQFGKDTGELFF; CDR3 DNA: TGTGCCAGCCAATTTGGGAAAGACACCGGGGAGCTGTTTTTT
clone size: .; V gene: TRBV4-2; J gene: TRBJ2-7; D gene: TRBD2; CDR3 protein: CASSQPGLEYEQYF; CDR3 DNA: TGTGCCAGCAGCCAGCCGGGACTAGAATACGAGCAGTACTTC
clone size: .; V gene: TRBV12-5; J gene: TRBJ2-1; D gene: TRBD2; CDR3 protein: CASSRKLSSGRPVFPYNEQFF; CDR3 DNA: TGTGCTAGTTCACGTAAGCTATCTAGCGGGAGACCAGTTTTCCCTTACAATGAGCAGTTCTTC
clone size: .; V gene: TRBV9; J gene: TRBJ2-2; D gene: TRBD2; CDR3 protein: CASSRRGDSVTGELFF; CDR3 DNA: TGTGCCAGCAGCCGTCGGGGGGATTCTGTCACCGGGGAGCTGTTTTTT
clone size: .; V gene: TRBV6-6; J gene: TRBJ2-7; D gene: TRBD2; CDR3 protein: CASSYPGGGSSEQYF; CDR3 DNA: TGTGCCAGCAGTTACCCCGGGGGGGGGTCTTCTGAGCAGTACTTC
clone size: .; V gene: TRBV6-5; J gene: TRBJ2-5; D gene: TRBD1; CDR3 protein: CASSSTDRPRTQYF; CDR3 DNA: TGTGCCAGCAGTTCGACGGACAGGCCGAGGACCCAGTACTTC
clone size: .; V gene: TRBV10-3; J gene: TRBJ2-1; D gene: .; CDR3 protein: CAISDPGSKEQFF; CDR3 DNA: TGTGCCATCAGTGACCCCGGGAGCAAGGAGCAGTTCTTC
clone size: .; V gene: TRBV10-2; J gene: TRBJ1-1; D gene: TRBD1; CDR3 protein: CASSENRGTEAFF; CDR3 DNA: TGCGCCAGCAGTGAGAACAGGGGTACTGAAGCTTTCTTT
clone size: .; V gene: TRBV5-8; J gene: TRBJ2-1; D gene: TRBD2; CDR3 protein: CASSPGLAYYEQFF; CDR3 DNA: TGTGCCAGCAGTCCGGGACTAGCGTACTATGAGCAGTTCTTC
clone size: .; V gene: TRBV14; J gene: TRBJ2-7; D gene: TRBD2; CDR3 protein: CASSHGLAGGWIYEQYF; CDR3 DNA: TGTGCCAGCAGCCACGGACTAGCGGGAGGCTGGATCTACGAGCAGTACTTC
clone size: .; V gene: TRBV15; J gene: TRBJ2-5; D gene: .; CDR3 protein: CATSRVTGLRETQYF; CDR3 DNA: TGTGCCACCAGCAGAGTAACAGGACTTCGGGAGACCCAGTACTTC
clone size: .; V gene: TRBV6-6; J gene: TRBJ1-2; D gene: .; CDR3 protein: CASSWSPGAYGYTF; CDR3 DNA: TGTGCCAGCAGTTGGAGCCCCGGAGCGTATGGCTACACCTTC
clone size: .; V gene: TRBV5-6; J gene: TRBJ2-7; D gene: .; CDR3 protein: CASSATVVGRYEQYF; CDR3 DNA: TGTGCCAGCAGCGCGACGGTGGTAGGGCGCTACGAGCAGTACTTC
clone size: .; V gene: TRBV6-6; J gene: TRBJ2-5; D gene: TRBD2; CDR3 protein: CASRGGLAGEQETQYF; CDR3 DNA: TGTGCCAGCAGGGGGGGGCTAGCGGGCGAACAAGAGACCCAGTACTTC
clone size: .; V gene: TRBV29-1; J gene: TRBJ2-6; D gene: .; CDR3 protein: CSVVGVRDSGANVLTF; CDR3 DNA: TGCAGCGTCGTGGGAGTCAGGGACTCTGGGGCCAACGTCCTGACTTTC
clone size: few; V gene: TRBV18; J gene: TRBJ2-5; D gene: .; CDR3 protein: CASSPPGLETQYF; CDR3 DNA: TGTGCCAGCTCACCACCGGGACTAGAGACCCAGTACTTC
clone size: .; V gene: TRBV27; J gene: TRBJ1-2; D gene: .; CDR3 protein: CASGRIGENYGYTF; CDR3 DNA: TGTGCCAGCGGAAGGATTGGGGAAAACTATGGCTACACCTTC
clone size: .; V gene: TRBV4-2; J gene: TRBJ2-2; D gene: .; CDR3 protein: CASSHPDRTTGELFF; CDR3 DNA: TGTGCCAGCAGCCACCCAGACAGGACCACCGGGGAGCTGTTTTTT
clone size: once; V gene: TRBV5-1; J gene: TRBJ2-7; D gene: .; CDR3 protein: CASSLAGGATYEQYF; CDR3 DNA: TGCGCCAGCAGCTTGGCGGGGGGCGCAACCTACGAGCAGTACTTC
clone size: .; V gene: TRBV10-2; J gene: TRBJ2-3; D gene: TRBD2; CDR3 protein: CASSGSGRSPTQYF; CDR3 DNA: TGCGCCAGCAGTGGTAGCGGGAGGTCTCCTACGCAGTATTTT
clone size: once; V gene: TRBV7-8; J gene: TRBJ2-7; D gene: .; CDR3 protein: CASSHSGSGGEQYF; CDR3 DNA: TGTGCCAGCAGCCATTCCGGGAGTGGGGGTGAGCAGTACTTC
clone size: .; V gene: TRBV9; J gene: TRBJ2-7; D gene: TRBD2; CDR3 protein: CASSPGLAGTYEQYF; CDR3 DNA: TGTGCCAGCAGCCCAGGCCTAGCGGGAACATACGAGCAGTACTTC
clone size: .; V gene: TRBV27; J gene: TRBJ1-1; D gene: .; CDR3 protein: CASKGLLAAEAFF; CDR3 DNA: TGTGCCAGCAAAGGCCTCCTGGCCGCTGAAGCTTTCTTT
clone size: .; V gene: TRBV28; J gene: TRBJ1-1; D gene: .; CDR3 protein: CASSPGNTEAFF; CDR3 DNA: TGTGCCAGCAGTCCCGGAAACACTGAAGCTTTCTTT
clone size: .; V gene: TRBV18; J gene: TRBJ1-4; D gene: .; CDR3 protein: CASSQRAEKLFF; CDR3 DNA: TGTGCCAGCTCACAACGTGCAGAAAAACTGTTTTTT
clone size: .; V gene: TRBV19; J gene: TRBJ1-5; D gene: TRBD1; CDR3 protein: CASSRTGLMSNQPQHF; CDR3 DNA: TGTGCCAGTAGCCGGACAGGACTAATGAGCAATCAGCCCCAGCATTTT
clone size: .; V gene: TRBV19; J gene: TRBJ1-3; D gene: .; CDR3 protein: CASSNRQASSGNTIYF; CDR3 DNA: TGTGCCAGTAGTAACCGACAGGCGAGCTCTGGAAACACCATATATTTT
clone size: .; V gene: TRBV30; J gene: TRBJ1-4; D gene: TRBD1; CDR3 protein: CAWKGATTNEKLFF; CDR3 DNA: TGTGCCTGGAAGGGGGCCACAACTAATGAAAAACTGTTTTTT
clone size: .; V gene: TRBV4-2; J gene: TRBJ2-1; D gene: .; CDR3 protein: CASSQADSGGEQFF; CDR3 DNA: TGTGCCAGCAGCCAAGCGGATAGCGGAGGTGAGCAGTTCTTC
clone size: .; V gene: TRBV5-6; J gene: TRBJ2-1; D gene: .; CDR3 protein: CASSGDAILNEQFF; CDR3 DNA: TGTGCCAGCAGCGGGGATGCCATTCTCAATGAGCAGTTCTTC
clone size: .; V gene: TRBV19; J gene: TRBJ2-7; D gene: TRBD1; CDR3 protein: CASSISGTGFYEQYF; CDR3 DNA: TGTGCCAGTAGTATCTCAGGGACAGGGTTCTACGAGCAGTACTTC
clone size: .; V gene: TRBV19; J gene: TRBJ1-2; D gene: .; CDR3 protein: CASSIRGVRGYTF; CDR3 DNA: TGTGCCAGTAGTATAAGGGGTGTGCGTGGCTACACCTTC
clone size: .; V gene: TRBV11-3; J gene: TRBJ2-2; D gene: .; CDR3 protein: CASSLARGTGELFF; CDR3 DNA: TGTGCCAGCAGCCTAGCCAGAGGCACCGGGGAGCTGTTTTTT
clone size: .; V gene: TRBV19; J gene: TRBJ1-5; D gene: .; CDR3 protein: CASSSNRGTWDNQPQHF; CDR3 DNA: TGTGCCAGTAGTAGCAATCGGGGAACGTGGGACAATCAGCCCCAGCATTTT
clone size: .; V gene: TRBV14; J gene: TRBJ1-1; D gene: .; CDR3 protein: CASSRTSGWGGTEAFF; CDR3 DNA: TGTGCCAGCAGCCGCACATCTGGTTGGGGGGGCACTGAAGCTTTCTTT